These 31 T cell receptor beta chains originate from one sample sequenced in a study of blood T cell repertoires in COVID-19. Repertoires were generated with immunoSEQ multiplex PCR, while TCRdb's copy carries only in-frame clones and drops some. Here the sample spans 150,000 to 200,000 clones, around 76% being singletons. Input material: peripheral blood. The source of these receptors is a woman in her sixties with COVID-19, enrolled during active disease.

This sequence joins TRBV30 and TRBJ1-5; 8 positions agree with TRBD1. Germline assignment: CDR1 GTSNPN and CDR2 SVGIG (reference sequence). CDR3 length: 12 residues. V gave up 5 bases and J gave up 6 bases; unmatched junction bases: 3. CDR3 in amino acids: CAWATGGQPQHF. The CDR3 coding sequence is TGTGCCTGGGCCACAGGGGGTCAGCCCCAGCATTTT.

The chain is built from TRBV29-1 and TRBJ2-3; 9 bases map to TRBD2. The germline V gene encodes CDR1 SQVTM and CDR2 ANQGSEA. The CDR3 length is 14 residues. Here the CDR3 DNA reads TGCACCACGAATAGCGGGGGCCATACAGATACGCAGTATTTT. Residues: CTTNSGGHTDTQYF.

The sample holds one count of this clone. The rearrangement uses TRBV19 and TRBJ1-5; a weak D match, TRBD1 (6 bases). CDR1 is LNHDA, CDR2 SQIVND, per germline (reference sequence). V gave up 6 bases and J gave up 7 bases, with 16 bases separating them. CDR3 length equals 14 residues. CDR3: CASSPSGRGQPQHF. The CDR3 nucleotides are TGTGCCAGTAGCCCTAGTGGCAGGGGCCAGCCCCAGCATTTT.

The genes are TRBV18 and TRBJ2-7; 7 bases map to TRBD1. This CDR3 spans 16 amino acids. Trimming took 3 bases from V and 3 from J; bases not matched to a gene: 11. Germline CDR1 reads KGHSH; CDR2 reads LQKENI. CDR3 coding DNA: TGTGCCAGCTCACCGACCCTGACAGGGCGCATCTACGAGCAGTACTTC. Protein product: CASSPTLTGRIYEQYF.

V gene TRBV9 combines with J gene TRBJ1-4; 7 bases match TRBD1. V lost 3 bases and J lost 8; bases outside the gene matches: 10. The germline V gene encodes CDR1 SGDLS and CDR2 YYNGEE. This CDR3 has 15 amino acids. The CDR3 nucleotides are TGTGCCAGCAGCGACCAGACAGGGAGAGACGAAAAACTGTTTTTT. Translation: CASSDQTGRDEKLFF.

The chain combines TRBV6-5 with TRBJ1-1, with 7 bases that match TRBD1. The CDR3 runs to 15 residues. The V gene end was trimmed by 4 bases and the J gene end by 1 base; junction bases not matched to a gene: 6. CDR1 is MNHEY and CDR2 is SVGAGI in the germline V gene. The CDR3 spells CASSSHYRGNTEAFF. The CDR3 coding sequence is TGTGCCAGCAGTTCCCACTACAGGGGGAACACTGAAGCTTTCTTT.

The chain is built from TRBV7-9 and TRBJ1-1; 9 bases fit TRBD1. Germline values: CDR1 SEHNR, CDR2 FQNEAQ (reference sequence). This CDR3 region has 13 residues. V shed 4 bases and J 8 bases; nucleotides not matched to a gene: 5. For the CDR3, the DNA is TGTGCCAGCAGCTGGGGACAGGGTCCCGAAGCTTTCTTT. Protein product: CASSWGQGPEAFF.

The chain links TRBV7-3 to TRBJ2-1; TRBD2 aligns across 14 bases. Per germline, CDR1 SGHTA and CDR2 FQGTGA. V was clipped by 4 bases and J by 6 bases; unmatched bases: 2. The CDR3 runs 15 residues. CDR3: CASSSTSGGANEQFF. DNA for the CDR3: TGTGCCAGCAGCTCGACTAGCGGGGGGGCCAATGAGCAGTTCTTC. The complete variable domain, with remaining parts taken from reference TRBV7-3 and TRBJ2-1, reads GAGVSQTPSNKVTEKGKYVELRCDPISGHTALYWYRQSLGQGPEFLIYFQGTGAADDSGLPNDRFFAVRPEGSVSTLKIQRTERGDSAVYLCASSSTSGGANEQFFGPGTRLTVL.

The genes are TRBV5-4 and TRBJ2-1; TRBD2 aligns across 10 bases. Germline lookup yields CDR1 SGHNT and CDR2 YYREEE (reference sequence). The CDR3 length is 15 residues. With V trimmed by 4 bases and J by 6 bases, 7 bases remained unmatched. CDR3 sequence (DNA): TGTGCCAGCAGCCCCGGGACTAGCGACTTCAATGAGCAGTTCTTC. Protein sequence: CASSPGTSDFNEQFF.

The J gene is TRBJ2-7, the V gene TRBV24-1; tentative D call: TRBD2 (6 bases). The V gene lost 4 bases and the J gene lost 3 bases, with 21 bases spanning the gap. The CDR3 has 17 residues. Germline V CDR1 and CDR2: KGHDR, SFDVKD. As DNA, the CDR3 is TGTGCCACCAGTGACCGGAGGGACGTCGAGGGATACTACGAGCAGTACGTC. It yields the protein CATSDRRDVEGYYEQYV.

The V call is TRBV2, the J call TRBJ1-2, with D unclear. Deletions cut 1 base from V and 0 bases from J, with 12 bases between. This CDR3 comprises 16 residues. Germline CDR1 reads SNHLY; CDR2 reads FYNNEI. The CDR3 protein is CASSEVNLPANYGYTF. The CDR3 nucleotides are TGTGCCAGCAGTGAAGTCAACCTTCCAGCTAACTATGGCTACACCTTC.

This chain joins TRBV6-6 and TRBJ1-2, with D possibly matching TRBD1 (6 bases). V shed 2 bases and J shed 12 bases, with 19 bases lying between them. This CDR3 spans 14 amino acids. Germline values: CDR1 MNHNY, CDR2 SVGAGI (reference sequence). The CDR3 nucleotides are TGTGCCAGCAGTTACCTCCGGGACAAAGAAGTAGACACCTTC. Translated: CASSYLRDKEVDTF.

The chain uses TRBV5-8 and TRBJ1-5; 7 bases map to TRBD1. The CDR3 contains 15 residues. Germline trimming cut 1 base from V and 2 bases from J; bases unmatched to any gene: 3. Germline-derived CDR1 and CDR2 are SGHTS and YDEGEE. The CDR3 loop reads CASSLLQGGNQPQHF. CDR3 DNA: TGTGCCAGCAGCTTGCTGCAGGGGGGCAATCAGCCCCAGCATTTT.

This clone occurred a few times. The V gene is TRBV6-5, the J gene TRBJ1-2, with D hard to call. V was pared by 3 bases and J by 8 bases, with 7 bases between. Germline assignment: CDR1 MNHEY and CDR2 SVGAGI. The CDR3 sequence is 11 residues long. Here the CDR3 DNA reads TGTGCCAGCAGTTATGGTCTAGGCTACACCTTC. Protein: CASSYGLGYTF.

This clone was seen only a few times. This chain links TRBV24-1 with TRBJ2-5; TRBD1 matches 7 bases. There are 16 residues in the CDR3. V lost 1 base to trimming and J lost 1 base; unmatched junction nucleotides: 5. Germline CDR1 and CDR2: KGHDR and SFDVKD. Here the CDR3 reads CATSDFPRQGQETQYF. Here the CDR3 DNA reads TGTGCCACCAGTGATTTTCCTAGACAGGGCCAAGAGACCCAGTACTTC.

The rearrangement joins TRBV5-6 to TRBJ1-1, with TRBD1 matching 8 bases. Trimming took 4 bases from V and 7 from J; bases not matched to a gene: 9. This CDR3 contains 14 residues. Germline V CDR1 and CDR2: SGHDT, YYEEEE. For the CDR3, the DNA is TGTGCCAGCAGCCCCAGGACAGGGCTGGATGAAGCTTTCTTT. Amino acid sequence: CASSPRTGLDEAFF. Together with reference TRBV5-6 and TRBJ1-1, the CDR3 gives the full variable domain: DAGVTQSPTHLIKTRGQQVTLRCSPKSGHDTVSWYQQALGQGPQFIFQYYEEEERQRGNFPDRFSGHQFPNYSSELNVNALLLGDSALYLCASSPRTGLDEAFFGQGTRLTVV.

This clone occurred a few times. The chain links TRBV7-2 to TRBJ1-1; TRBD1 might be the D (5 bases). The germline V gene has CDR1 SGHTA and CDR2 FQGNSA. V lost 1 base and J lost 4, with 13 bases in between. The CDR3 is 15 residues long. This CDR3 reads CASSLVTGVGTEAFF. CDR3 coding DNA: TGTGCCAGCAGCTTAGTGACGGGGGTCGGCACTGAAGCTTTCTTT.

CDR3 nucleotide sequence: TGTGCCAGCAGCCCGACCAGGGGCACAGATACGCAGTATTTT. Translation gives CASSPTRGTDTQYF. This sequence joins TRBV7-3 and TRBJ2-3; D is possibly TRBD1 (5 bases). Germline V gene sequence: CDR1 SGHTA, CDR2 FQGTGA. Trimming removed 5 bases from V and 1 base from J, with 10 bases in between. The CDR3 length is 14 residues. The complete variable domain, with remaining parts taken from reference TRBV7-3 and TRBJ2-3, reads GAGVSQTPSNKVTEKGKYVELRCDPISGHTALYWYRQSLGQGPEFLIYFQGTGAADDSGLPNDRFFAVRPEGSVSTLKIQRTERGDSAVYLCASSPTRGTDTQYFGPGTRLTVL.

The rearrangement uses TRBV2 and TRBJ1-6; 8 nucleotides match TRBD1. V lost 6 bases to trimming and J lost 10 bases; unmatched junction nucleotides: 11. This CDR3 is 15 amino acids long. Germline values: CDR1 SNHLY, CDR2 FYNNEI. CDR3 sequence reads: CASSHRGAGGSPLHF. In nucleotides, the CDR3 is TGTGCCAGCAGCCACAGGGGGGCCGGGGGATCACCCCTCCACTTT.

The sample holds a few counts of this clone. The rearrangement joins TRBV12-3 or TRBV12-4 to TRBJ1-1; 7 bases match TRBD1. This CDR3 comprises 12 residues. With 6 bases clipped from V and 9 bases from J, the junction kept 7 bases outside the gene matches. The CDR3 loop reads CASRGQFLQAFF. The CDR3 coding sequence is TGTGCCAGCAGGGGACAGTTCCTTCAAGCTTTCTTT.

The chain is built from TRBV2 and TRBJ1-1, with D unresolved. CDR1 and CDR2 (germline): SNHLY, FYNNEI. Trimming left V 4 bases short and J 6 bases short, with 9 bases between. The CDR3 covers 12 residues. In DNA form, the CDR3 reads TGTGCCAGCAGTGCCAGGACTGCTGAAGCTTTCTTT. This sequence encodes CASSARTAEAFF.

This rearrangement joins TRBV19 to TRBJ2-4; 7 bases fit TRBD1. Germline V gene data show CDR1 as LNHDA and CDR2 as SQIVND (reference sequence). Trimming removed 3 bases from V and 9 bases from J; junction bases left unmatched: 5. This CDR3 contains 13 residues. The CDR3 coding sequence is TGTGCCAGTAGTATCACAGGGGTTGGCATTCAGTACTTC. As protein: CASSITGVGIQYF.

This chain links TRBV6-5 with TRBJ2-1; 12 nucleotides match TRBD1. The V segment lost 3 bases and the J segment 7 bases; nucleotides outside the gene matches: 7. This CDR3 comprises 16 residues. Germline V gene lookup returns CDR1 MNHEY and CDR2 SVGAGI. CDR3 sequence reads: CASSYYGTGGMNEQFF. The CDR3 region has the DNA TGTGCCAGCAGTTATTACGGGACAGGGGGCATGAATGAGCAGTTCTTC.

V is TRBV19 and J is TRBJ2-2; D is possibly TRBD2 (5 bases). V lost 11 bases to trimming and J lost 2 bases, with 12 bases between them. Germline CDR1 is LNHDA and CDR2 is SQIVND (reference sequence). This CDR3 is built from 13 residues. Written as DNA, the CDR3 is TGTGCCGGAGAAGACTACAACACCGGGGAGCTGTTTTTT. Protein product: CAGEDYNTGELFF.

This sequence joins TRBV7-8 and TRBJ2-1; 9 bases match TRBD2. There are 17 residues in the CDR3. Germline assignment: CDR1 SGHVS and CDR2 FQNEAQ. Trimming took 1 base from V and 4 from J; bases not matched to a gene: 8. CDR3 coding DNA: TGTGCCAGCAGCTTAGGGGCGGGAGGGCCCCCTTACAATGAGCAGTTCTTC. Translated, it gives CASSLGAGGPPYNEQFF.

V gene TRBV7-3 combines with J gene TRBJ2-7, with 8 positions matching TRBD2. With 2 bases clipped from V and 0 bases from J, the junction kept 3 bases outside the gene matches. Germline V gives CDR1 SGHTA, CDR2 FQGTGA. The CDR3 covers 15 residues. The CDR3 DNA sequence: TGTGCCAGCAGCTTAGCGGGGGGATTCTCCTACGAGCAGTACGTC. As protein: CASSLAGGFSYEQYV.

DNA of the CDR3: TGTGCCAGCAGCTTAGCGCCGGGACAGGGAGCGTCACCCCTCCACTTT. It is translated as CASSLAPGQGASPLHF. The V and J genes are TRBV7-8 and TRBJ1-6; 9 bases align to TRBD1. The CDR3 totals 16 residues. J gave up 10 bases and V 0 bases, and 7 bases lay outside the gene matches. In germline, CDR1 is SGHVS, CDR2 FQNEAQ. The full variable domain, completed using reference TRBV7-8 and TRBJ1-6, is GAGVSQSPRYKVAKRGQDVALRCDPISGHVSLFWYQQALGQGPEFLTYFQNEAQLDKSGLPSDRFFAERPEGSVSTLKIQRTQQEDSAVYLCASSLAPGQGASPLHFGNGTRLTVT.

This chain connects TRBV28 to TRBJ1-2; 7 nucleotides agree with TRBD1. There are 14 residues in the CDR3. Per the germline V gene, CDR1 is MDHEN and CDR2 is SYDVKM. Trimming removed 7 bases from V and 5 bases from J; junction bases left unmatched: 10. This CDR3 reads CASIAGQPIYGYTF. DNA for the CDR3: TGTGCCAGCATAGCGGGACAGCCAATTTATGGCTACACCTTC.

This clone was found once. This chain connects TRBV5-4 to TRBJ2-3; 7 nucleotides match TRBD2. Germline V gene sequence: CDR1 SGHNT, CDR2 YYREEE (reference sequence). The CDR3 loop spans 16 amino acids. Trimming took 0 bases from V and 0 from J; bases not matched to a gene: 4. In nucleotides, the CDR3 is TGTGCCAGCAGCTTGGCGGGGGGATCTAGCACAGATACGCAGTATTTT. Protein: CASSLAGGSSTDTQYF.

The chain links TRBV5-6 to TRBJ1-6, with 7 bases lining up with TRBD1. The V segment lost 9 bases and the J segment 0 bases; nucleotides outside the gene matches: 12. The germline V gene encodes CDR1 SGHDT and CDR2 YYEEEE. This CDR3 is 17 amino acids long. The CDR3 region has the DNA TGTGCCACCCGGGACAGCAGACTCAGCTCCTATAATTCACCCCTCCACTTT. It specifies CATRDSRLSSYNSPLHF.

This chain joins TRBV6-6 and TRBJ1-2, with TRBD1 matching over 7 bases. This CDR3 spans 12 amino acids. The V and J ends lost 6 bases and 9 bases, in that order; junction bases with no gene match: 7. Germline CDR1 MNHNY, CDR2 SVGAGI (reference sequence). The CDR3 coding sequence is TGTGCCAGCAGCCCGGGACAGCGACGCTACACCTTC. It encodes CASSPGQRRYTF.